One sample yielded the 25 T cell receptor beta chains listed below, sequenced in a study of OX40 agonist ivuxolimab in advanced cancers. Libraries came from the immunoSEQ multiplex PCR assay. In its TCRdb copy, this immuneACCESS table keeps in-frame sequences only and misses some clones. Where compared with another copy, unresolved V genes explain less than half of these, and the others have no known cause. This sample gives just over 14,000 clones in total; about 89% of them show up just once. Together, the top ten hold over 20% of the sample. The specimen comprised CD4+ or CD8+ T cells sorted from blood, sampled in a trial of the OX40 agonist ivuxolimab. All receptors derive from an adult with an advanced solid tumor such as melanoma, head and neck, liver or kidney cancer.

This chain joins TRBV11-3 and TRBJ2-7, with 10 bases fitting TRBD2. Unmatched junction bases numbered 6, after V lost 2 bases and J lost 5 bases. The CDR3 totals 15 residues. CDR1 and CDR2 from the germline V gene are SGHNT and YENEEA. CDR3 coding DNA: TGTGCCAGCAGCTTAAGCACTAGCGGGACCAACGAGCAGTACTTC. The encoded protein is CASSLSTSGTNEQYF.

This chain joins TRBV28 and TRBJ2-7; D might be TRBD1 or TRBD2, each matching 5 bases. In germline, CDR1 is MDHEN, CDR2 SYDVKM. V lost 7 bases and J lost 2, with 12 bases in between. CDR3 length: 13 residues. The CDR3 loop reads CASNRDGPYEQYF. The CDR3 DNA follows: TGTGCCAGCAATCGGGACGGACCCTACGAGCAGTACTTC.

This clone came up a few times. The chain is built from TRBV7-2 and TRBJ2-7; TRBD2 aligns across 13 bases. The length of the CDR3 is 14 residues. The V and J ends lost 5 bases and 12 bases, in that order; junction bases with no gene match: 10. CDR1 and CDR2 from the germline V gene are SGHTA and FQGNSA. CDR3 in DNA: TGTGCCAGCAGCCAGTGGACTAGCGGGAGTACAGGGTACTTC. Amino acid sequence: CASSQWTSGSTGYF.

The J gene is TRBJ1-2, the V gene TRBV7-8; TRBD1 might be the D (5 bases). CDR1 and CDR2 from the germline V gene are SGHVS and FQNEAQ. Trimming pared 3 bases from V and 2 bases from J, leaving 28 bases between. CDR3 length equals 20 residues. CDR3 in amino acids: CASSLGTGEIWSFQNYGYTF. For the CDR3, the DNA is TGTGCCAGCAGCTTGGGGACCGGGGAGATCTGGTCTTTCCAGAACTATGGCTACACCTTC.

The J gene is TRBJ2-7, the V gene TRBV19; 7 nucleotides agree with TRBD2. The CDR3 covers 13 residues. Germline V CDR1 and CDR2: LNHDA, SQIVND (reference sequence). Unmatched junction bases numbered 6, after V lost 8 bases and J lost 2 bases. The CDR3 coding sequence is TGTGCCAGTTCTAGCGGAGCCGCCTACGAGCAGTACTTC. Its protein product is CASSSGAAYEQYF. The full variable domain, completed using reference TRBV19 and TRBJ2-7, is DGGITQSPKYLFRKEGQNVTLSCEQNLNHDAMYWYRQDPGQGLRLIYYSQIVNDFQKGDIAEGYSVSREKKESFPLTVTSAQKNPTAFYLCASSSGAAYEQYFGPGTRLTVT.

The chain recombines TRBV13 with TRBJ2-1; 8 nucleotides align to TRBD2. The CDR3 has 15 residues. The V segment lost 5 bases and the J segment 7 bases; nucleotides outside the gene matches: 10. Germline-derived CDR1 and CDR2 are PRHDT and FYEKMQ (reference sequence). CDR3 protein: CASSSYRTSWNEQFF. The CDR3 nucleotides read TGTGCCAGCAGCAGCTATAGGACTAGCTGGAATGAGCAGTTCTTC.

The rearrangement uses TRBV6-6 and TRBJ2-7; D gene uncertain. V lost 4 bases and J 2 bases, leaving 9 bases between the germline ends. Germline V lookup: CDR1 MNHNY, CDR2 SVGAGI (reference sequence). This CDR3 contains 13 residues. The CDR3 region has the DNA TGTGCCAGCAGTTTCAGTGGCGCCTACGAGCAGTACTTC. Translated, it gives CASSFSGAYEQYF.

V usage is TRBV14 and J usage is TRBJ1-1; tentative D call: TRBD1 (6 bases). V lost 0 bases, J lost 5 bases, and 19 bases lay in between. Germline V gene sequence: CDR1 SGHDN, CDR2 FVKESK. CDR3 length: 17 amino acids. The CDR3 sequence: CASSQDYGQGLTTEAFF. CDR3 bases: TGTGCCAGCAGCCAAGATTATGGGCAGGGGCTAACAACTGAAGCTTTCTTT.

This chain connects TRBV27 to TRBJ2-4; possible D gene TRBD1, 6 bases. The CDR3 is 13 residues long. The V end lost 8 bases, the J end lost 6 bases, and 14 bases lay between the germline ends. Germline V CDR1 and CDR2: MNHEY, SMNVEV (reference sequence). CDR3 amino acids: CASSWGRGNIQYF. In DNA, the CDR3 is TGTGCCAGCTCCTGGGGCAGGGGAAACATTCAGTACTTC.

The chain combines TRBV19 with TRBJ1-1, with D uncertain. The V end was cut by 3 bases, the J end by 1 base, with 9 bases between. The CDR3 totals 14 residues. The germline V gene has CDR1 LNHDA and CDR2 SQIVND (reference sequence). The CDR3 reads CASSIGQSNTEAFF. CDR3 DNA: TGTGCCAGTAGTATTGGTCAGTCGAACACTGAAGCTTTCTTT.

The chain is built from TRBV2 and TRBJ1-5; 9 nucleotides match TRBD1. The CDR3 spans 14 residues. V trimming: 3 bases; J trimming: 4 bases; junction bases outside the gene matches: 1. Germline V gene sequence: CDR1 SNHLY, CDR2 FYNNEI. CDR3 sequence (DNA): TGTGCCAGCAGTGACGGGACAGGGAATCAGCCCCAGCATTTT. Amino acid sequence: CASSDGTGNQPQHF.

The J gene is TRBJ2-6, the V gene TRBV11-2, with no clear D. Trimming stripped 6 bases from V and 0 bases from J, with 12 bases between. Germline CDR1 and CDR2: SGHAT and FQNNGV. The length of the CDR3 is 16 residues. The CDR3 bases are TGTGCCAGCAGTCCAGACCCGGACTCTGGGGCCAACGTCCTGACTTTC. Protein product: CASSPDPDSGANVLTF.

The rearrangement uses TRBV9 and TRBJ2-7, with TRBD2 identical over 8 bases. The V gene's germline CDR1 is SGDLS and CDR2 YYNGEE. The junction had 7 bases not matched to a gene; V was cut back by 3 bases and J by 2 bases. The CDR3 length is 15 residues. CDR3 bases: TGTGCCAGCAGCGCCTTAGCGGGATCCACCTACGAGCAGTACTTC. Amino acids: CASSALAGSTYEQYF.

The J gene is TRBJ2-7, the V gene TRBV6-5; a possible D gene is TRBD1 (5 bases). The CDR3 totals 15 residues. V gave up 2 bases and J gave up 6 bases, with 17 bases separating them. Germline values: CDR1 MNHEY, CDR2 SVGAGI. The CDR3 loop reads CASSYVGQLPSEQYF. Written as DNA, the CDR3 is TGTGCCAGCAGTTACGTAGGACAACTTCCCTCCGAGCAGTACTTC.

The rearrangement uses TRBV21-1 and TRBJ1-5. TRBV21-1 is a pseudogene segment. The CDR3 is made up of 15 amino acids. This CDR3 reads CASTNSRRINQPQHF. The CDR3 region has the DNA TGTGCCAGCACAAACTCGCGGCGGATAAATCAGCCCCAGCATTTT.

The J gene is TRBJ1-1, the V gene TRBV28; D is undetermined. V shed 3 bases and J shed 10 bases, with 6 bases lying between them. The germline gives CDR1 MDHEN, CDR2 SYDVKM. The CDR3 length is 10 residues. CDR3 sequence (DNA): TGTGCCAGCAGTTTTGGGGTAGCTTTCTTT. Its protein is CASSFGVAFF.

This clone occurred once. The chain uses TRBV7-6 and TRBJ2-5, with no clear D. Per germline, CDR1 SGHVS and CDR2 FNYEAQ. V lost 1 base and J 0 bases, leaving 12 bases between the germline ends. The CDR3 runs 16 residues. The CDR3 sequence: CASSLGFGRNQETQYF. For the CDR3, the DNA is TGTGCCAGCAGCTTAGGGTTCGGCCGCAACCAAGAGACCCAGTACTTC.

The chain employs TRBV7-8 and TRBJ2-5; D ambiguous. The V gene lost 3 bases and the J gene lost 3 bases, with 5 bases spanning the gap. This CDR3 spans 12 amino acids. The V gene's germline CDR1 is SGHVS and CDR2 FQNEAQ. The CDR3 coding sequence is TGTGCCAGCAGCTTCGTGGAAGAGACCCAGTACTTC. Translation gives CASSFVEETQYF.

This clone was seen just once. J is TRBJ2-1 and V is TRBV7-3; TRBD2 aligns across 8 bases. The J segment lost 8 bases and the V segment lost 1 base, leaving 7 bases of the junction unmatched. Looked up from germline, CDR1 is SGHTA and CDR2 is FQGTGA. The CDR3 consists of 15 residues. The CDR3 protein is CASSLIQGTRYEQFF. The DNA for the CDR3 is TGTGCCAGCAGCTTAATCCAGGGGACTAGATATGAGCAGTTCTTC.

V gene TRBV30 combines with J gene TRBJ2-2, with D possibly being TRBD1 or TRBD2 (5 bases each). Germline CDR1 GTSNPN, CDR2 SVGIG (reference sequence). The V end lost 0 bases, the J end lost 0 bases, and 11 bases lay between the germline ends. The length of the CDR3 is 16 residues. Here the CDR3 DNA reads TGTGCCTGGAGTGTAATCGGGGCGACGAACACCGGGGAGCTGTTTTTT. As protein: CAWSVIGATNTGELFF. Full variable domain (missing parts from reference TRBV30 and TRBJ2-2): SQTIHQWPATLVQPVGSPLSLECTVEGTSNPNLYWYRQAAGRGLQLLFYSVGIGQISSEVPQNLSASRPQDRQFILSSKKLLLSDSGFYLCAWSVIGATNTGELFFGEGSRLTVL.

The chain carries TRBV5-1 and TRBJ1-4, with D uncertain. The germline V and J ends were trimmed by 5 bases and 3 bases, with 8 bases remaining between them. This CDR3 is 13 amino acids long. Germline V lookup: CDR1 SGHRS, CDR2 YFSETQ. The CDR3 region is CASRTVPNEKLFF. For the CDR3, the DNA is TGCGCCAGCAGGACGGTGCCTAATGAAAAACTGTTTTTT. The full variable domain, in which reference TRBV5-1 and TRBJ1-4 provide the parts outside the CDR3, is KAGVTQTPRYLIKTRGQQVTLSCSPISGHRSVSWYQQTPGQGLQFLFEYFSETQRNKGNFPGRFSGRQFSNSRSEMNVSTLELGDSALYLCASRTVPNEKLFFGSGTQLSVL.

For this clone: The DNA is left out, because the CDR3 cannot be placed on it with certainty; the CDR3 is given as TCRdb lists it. The CDR3 loop is CASSEWGQGARGYF. The V and J genes are TRBV10-2 and TRBJ2-3; TRBD1 was called by the table and not checked on the DNA. Germline V lookup: CDR1 WSHSY, CDR2 SAAADI. The CDR3 has 14 residues if both end residues are counted.

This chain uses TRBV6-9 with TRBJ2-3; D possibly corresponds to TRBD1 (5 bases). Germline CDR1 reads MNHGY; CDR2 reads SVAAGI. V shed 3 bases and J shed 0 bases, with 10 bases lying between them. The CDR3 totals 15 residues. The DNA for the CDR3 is TGTGCCAGCAGTTACACAGGCGCAAGCACAGATACGCAGTATTTT. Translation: CASSYTGASTDTQYF.

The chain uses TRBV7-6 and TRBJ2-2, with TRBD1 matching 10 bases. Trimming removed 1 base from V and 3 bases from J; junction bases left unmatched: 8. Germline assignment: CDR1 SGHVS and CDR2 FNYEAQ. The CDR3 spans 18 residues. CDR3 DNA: TGTGCCAGCAGCTTAGGAGGGGGACAGGGGTTTGACACCGGGGAGCTGTTTTTT. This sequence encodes CASSLGGGQGFDTGELFF. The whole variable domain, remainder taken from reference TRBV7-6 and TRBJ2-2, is GAGVSQSPRYKVTKRGQDVALRCDPISGHVSLYWYRQALGQGPEFLTYFNYEAQQDKSGLPNDRFSAERPEGSISTLTIQRTEQRDSAMYRCASSLGGGQGFDTGELFFGEGSRLTVL.

CDR3 nucleotides: TGTGCCAGCAGCCCCTCACTAGCGGATACGCAGTATTTT. Amino acid sequence: CASSPSLADTQYF. The rearrangement uses TRBV28 and TRBJ2-3; 7 bases map to TRBD2. Germline values: CDR1 MDHEN, CDR2 SYDVKM. The V segment lost 6 bases and the J segment 6 bases; nucleotides outside the gene matches: 6. The CDR3 is made up of 13 amino acids.